The 16 T cell receptor beta chains given below trace back to one sample, sequenced in a study of blood T cell repertoires in COVID-19. TCRdb keeps only in-frame clones here, not all; method: immunoSEQ multiplex PCR. The table records 250,000 to 350,000 clones, about 85% of them present only once. Specimen: peripheral blood. All receptors come from a human donor with COVID-19, enrolled during active disease. The donor label of this sample is uncertain.

The V and J genes are TRBV5-4 and TRBJ1-2; TRBD1 might be the D (6 bases). The CDR3 has 15 amino acids. Deletions cut 0 bases from V and 2 bases from J, with 11 bases between. Germline V gene data show CDR1 as SGHNT and CDR2 as YYREEE (reference sequence). CDR3 amino acids: CASSLDSGGNYGYTF. The CDR3 nucleotides read TGTGCCAGCAGCTTGGATTCGGGGGGCAACTATGGCTACACCTTC.

This clone was detected a few times. The gene calls are TRBV10-1 and TRBJ2-1; TRBD2 agrees at 10 bases. V shed 7 bases and J 1 base; nucleotides not matched to a gene: 16. Germline loops: CDR1 WNHNN, CDR2 SYGVQD (reference sequence). The CDR3 consists of 19 residues. The CDR3 sequence is CASTGSGRRYHRSYNEQFF. CDR3 DNA: TGCGCCAGCACGGGTAGCGGGAGGCGCTACCATCGATCCTACAATGAGCAGTTCTTC.

This clone has only one observation. This chain links TRBV5-1 with TRBJ1-3; D uncertain. This CDR3 comprises 13 residues. V gave up 0 bases and J gave up 4 bases, with 5 bases separating them. CDR1 and CDR2 from the germline V gene are SGHRS and YFSETQ. DNA of the CDR3: TGCGCCAGCAGCTTGGCTCGGGGAAACACCATATATTTT. It is translated as CASSLARGNTIYF.

The rearrangement links TRBV7-9 to TRBJ2-1, with 10 bases identical to TRBD2. The germline V gene encodes CDR1 SEHNR and CDR2 FQNEAQ (reference sequence). The CDR3 is 16 amino acids. After removal of 5 bases from V and 4 bases from J, the junction contained 8 bases not matched to a gene. The DNA for the CDR3 is TGTGCCAGCAGCCCAGCTAGCGGGAGACTATACAATGAGCAGTTCTTC. This translates into CASSPASGRLYNEQFF.

The J gene is TRBJ1-1, the V gene TRBV29-1; possible D gene TRBD1, 6 bases. CDR1 and CDR2 (germline): SQVTM, ANQGSEA. This CDR3 contains 11 residues. The V and J ends lost 6 bases and 7 bases respectively, with 12 bases between them. The CDR3 loop is CSVQGGGEAFF. The CDR3 DNA reads TGCAGCGTCCAGGGAGGGGGTGAAGCTTTCTTT.

The V call is TRBV12-5, the J call TRBJ1-1; 7 nucleotides agree with TRBD1. The CDR3 has 13 amino acids. Germline trimming cut 6 bases from V and 5 bases from J; bases unmatched to any gene: 6. Germline V CDR1 and CDR2: LGHNT, FRNRAP. The CDR3 protein is CASGGTGDTEAFF. The CDR3 coding sequence is TGTGCTAGTGGGGGAACAGGGGATACTGAAGCTTTCTTT.

This sequence joins TRBV5-1 and TRBJ2-1; TRBD2 aligns across 15 bases. V was pared by 1 base and J by 6 bases, with 11 bases of the junction left unmatched. This CDR3 has 19 amino acids. Germline assignment: CDR1 SGHRS and CDR2 YFSETQ. CDR3 sequence (DNA): TGCGCCAGCAGCTTGCCCGCCCCCGGGACTAGCGGGAGGTCCAATGAGCAGTTCTTC. This encodes CASSLPAPGTSGRSNEQFF.

The gene calls are TRBV28 and TRBJ2-2; tentatively, D is TRBD1 (7 bases). The V gene's germline CDR1 is MDHEN and CDR2 SYDVKM. The CDR3 is 16 amino acids. Between the trimmed V and J ends, which lost 5 bases and 6 bases, there was a span of 19 bases. The CDR3 here is CASSPRRGLIPGELFF. The CDR3 bases are TGTGCCAGCAGTCCCAGGAGGGGGCTGATCCCCGGGGAGCTGTTTTTT.

J is TRBJ2-7 and V is TRBV18; 12 bases agree with TRBD2. The CDR3 spans 17 residues. The V and J ends lost 3 bases and 2 bases, in that order; junction bases with no gene match: 8. The V gene's germline CDR1 is KGHSH and CDR2 LQKENI. This CDR3 is CASSPLRLAGAAYEQYF. CDR3 coding DNA: TGTGCCAGCTCACCCCTCCGACTAGCGGGAGCCGCCTACGAGCAGTACTTC.

The chain has TRBV19 and TRBJ2-3; TRBD2 matches at 10 bases. V lost 6 bases to trimming and J lost 2 bases; unmatched junction nucleotides: 5. The CDR3 is 15 residues long. CDR1 and CDR2 from the germline V gene are LNHDA and SQIVND (reference sequence). The CDR3 sequence: CASSQLAGNTDTQYF. In nucleotides, the CDR3 is TGTGCCAGTAGCCAACTAGCGGGGAACACAGATACGCAGTATTTT.

The chain links TRBV14 to TRBJ1-1; 8 bases are shared with TRBD1. CDR3 length: 14 amino acids. V lost 4 bases to trimming and J lost 5 bases; unmatched junction nucleotides: 6. Germline CDR1 and CDR2: SGHDN and FVKESK. DNA of the CDR3: TGTGCCAGCAGCCGACCAGGGGGCGGGACTGAAGCTTTCTTT. This encodes CASSRPGGGTEAFF.

The rearrangement uses TRBV18 and TRBJ1-4; TRBD1 agrees at 7 bases. Germline assignment: CDR1 KGHSH and CDR2 LQKENI. The J segment lost 5 bases and the V segment lost 6 bases, leaving 9 bases of the junction unmatched. The CDR3 runs to 15 residues. This chain's CDR3 is CASSHGQAENEKLFF. CDR3 sequence (DNA): TGTGCCAGCTCTCACGGACAGGCCGAAAATGAAAAACTGTTTTTT.

The gene calls are TRBV18 and TRBJ2-7, with 14 bases identical to TRBD2. The CDR3 extends over 17 amino acids. V lost 6 bases to trimming and J lost 2 bases; unmatched junction nucleotides: 9. Germline V gene lookup returns CDR1 KGHSH and CDR2 LQKENI. The CDR3 nucleotides are TGTGCCAGCTCCCCCGGGACTAGCGGGAGCCCCGCCTACGAGCAGTACTTC. As protein: CASSPGTSGSPAYEQYF.

The rearrangement joins TRBV19 to TRBJ1-5; D perhaps matches TRBD1 (6 bases). Germline loops: CDR1 LNHDA, CDR2 SQIVND (reference sequence). Trimming shortened V by 3 bases and J by 4 bases, and 10 bases separated the two germline ends. This CDR3 is built from 14 residues. The CDR3 nucleotides are TGTGCCAGTAGTATGGGACACCAAAATCAGCCCCAGCATTTT. Amino acids: CASSMGHQNQPQHF. The full variable domain, rest sourced from reference TRBV19 and TRBJ1-5, is DGGITQSPKYLFRKEGQNVTLSCEQNLNHDAMYWYRQDPGQGLRLIYYSQIVNDFQKGDIAEGYSVSREKKESFPLTVTSAQKNPTAFYLCASSMGHQNQPQHFGDGTRLSIL.

This clone came up a few times. Here the CDR3 reads CASSHRQGLNTEAFF. CDR3 DNA: TGTGCCAGCAGTCACAGACAGGGACTGAACACTGAAGCTTTCTTT. The chain joins TRBV6-6 to TRBJ1-1; 7 nucleotides match TRBD1. V was pared by 5 bases and J by 0 bases, with 6 bases of the junction left unmatched. Germline assignment: CDR1 MNHNY and CDR2 SVGAGI (reference sequence). The CDR3 sequence is 15 residues long.

The chain combines TRBV7-2 with TRBJ1-2; 9 bases fit TRBD1. The CDR3 has 15 residues. With V trimmed by 2 bases and J by 6 bases, 7 bases remained unmatched. Germline lookup yields CDR1 SGHTA and CDR2 FQGNSA. For the CDR3, the DNA is TGTGCCAGCAGCTTATCCCAGGACAGGGGACATGGCTACACCTTC. Amino acids: CASSLSQDRGHGYTF.